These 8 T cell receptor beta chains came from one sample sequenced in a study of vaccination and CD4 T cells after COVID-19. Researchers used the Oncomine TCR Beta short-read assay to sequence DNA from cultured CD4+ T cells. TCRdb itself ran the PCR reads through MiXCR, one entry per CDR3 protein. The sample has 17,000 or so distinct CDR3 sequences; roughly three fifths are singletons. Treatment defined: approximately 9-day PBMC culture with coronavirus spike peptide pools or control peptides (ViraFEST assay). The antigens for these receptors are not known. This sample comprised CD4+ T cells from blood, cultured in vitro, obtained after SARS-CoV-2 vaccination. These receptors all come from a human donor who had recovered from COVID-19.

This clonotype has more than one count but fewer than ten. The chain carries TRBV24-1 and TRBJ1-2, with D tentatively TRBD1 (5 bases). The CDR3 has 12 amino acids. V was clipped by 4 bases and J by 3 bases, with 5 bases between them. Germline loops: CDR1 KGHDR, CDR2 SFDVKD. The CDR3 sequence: CATSEGHYGYTF. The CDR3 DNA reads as TGTGCCACCAGTGAGGGACACTATGGCTACACCTTC.

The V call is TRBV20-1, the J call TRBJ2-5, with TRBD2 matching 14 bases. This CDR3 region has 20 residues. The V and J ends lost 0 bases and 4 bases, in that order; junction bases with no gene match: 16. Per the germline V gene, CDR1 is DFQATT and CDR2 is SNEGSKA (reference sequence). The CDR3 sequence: CSARDKGGAGTSGRGETQYF. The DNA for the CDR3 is TGCAGTGCTAGAGATAAAGGGGGCGCCGGGACTAGCGGGAGAGGAGAGACCCAGTACTTC.

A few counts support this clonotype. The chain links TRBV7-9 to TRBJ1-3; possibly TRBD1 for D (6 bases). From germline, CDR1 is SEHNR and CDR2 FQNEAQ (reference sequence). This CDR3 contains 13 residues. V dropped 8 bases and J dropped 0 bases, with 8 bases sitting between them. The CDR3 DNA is TGTGCCAGCCGGACAGCCTCTGGAAACACCATATATTTT. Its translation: CASRTASGNTIYF.

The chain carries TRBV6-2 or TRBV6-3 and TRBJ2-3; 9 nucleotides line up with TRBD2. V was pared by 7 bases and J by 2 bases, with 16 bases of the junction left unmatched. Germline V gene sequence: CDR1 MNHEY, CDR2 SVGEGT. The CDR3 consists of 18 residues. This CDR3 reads CASKRGRLAAHNTDTQYF. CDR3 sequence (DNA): TGTGCCAGCAAGAGGGGCAGACTAGCGGCTCATAACACAGATACGCAGTATTTT.

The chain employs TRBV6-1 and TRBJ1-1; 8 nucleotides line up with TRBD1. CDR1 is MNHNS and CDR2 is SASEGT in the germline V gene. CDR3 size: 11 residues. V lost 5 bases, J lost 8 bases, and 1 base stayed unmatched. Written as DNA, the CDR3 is TGTGCCAGCAGTAGGACAGGGGAAGCTTTCTTT. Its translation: CASSRTGEAFF.

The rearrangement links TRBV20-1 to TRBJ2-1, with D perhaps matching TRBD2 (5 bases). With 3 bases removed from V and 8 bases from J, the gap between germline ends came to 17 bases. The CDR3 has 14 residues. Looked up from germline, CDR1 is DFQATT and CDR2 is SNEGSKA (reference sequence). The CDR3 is CSASSVGVYDEQFF. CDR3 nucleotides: TGCAGTGCTAGTTCTGTGGGAGTATACGATGAGCAGTTCTTC.

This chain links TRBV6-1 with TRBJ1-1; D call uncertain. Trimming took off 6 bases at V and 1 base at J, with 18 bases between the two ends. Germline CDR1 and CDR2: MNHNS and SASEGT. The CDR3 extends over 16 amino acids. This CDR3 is CASSADKGGGNTEAFF. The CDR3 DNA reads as TGTGCCAGCAGCGCCGACAAAGGTGGTGGGAACACTGAAGCTTTCTTT.

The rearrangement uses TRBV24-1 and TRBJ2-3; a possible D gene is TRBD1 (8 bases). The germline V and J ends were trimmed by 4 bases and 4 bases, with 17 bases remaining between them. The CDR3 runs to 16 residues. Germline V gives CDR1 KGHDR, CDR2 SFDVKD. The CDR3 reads CATSEPTGGESDTQYF. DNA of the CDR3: TGTGCCACCAGTGAGCCAACAGGGGGGGAATCAGATACGCAGTATTTT.